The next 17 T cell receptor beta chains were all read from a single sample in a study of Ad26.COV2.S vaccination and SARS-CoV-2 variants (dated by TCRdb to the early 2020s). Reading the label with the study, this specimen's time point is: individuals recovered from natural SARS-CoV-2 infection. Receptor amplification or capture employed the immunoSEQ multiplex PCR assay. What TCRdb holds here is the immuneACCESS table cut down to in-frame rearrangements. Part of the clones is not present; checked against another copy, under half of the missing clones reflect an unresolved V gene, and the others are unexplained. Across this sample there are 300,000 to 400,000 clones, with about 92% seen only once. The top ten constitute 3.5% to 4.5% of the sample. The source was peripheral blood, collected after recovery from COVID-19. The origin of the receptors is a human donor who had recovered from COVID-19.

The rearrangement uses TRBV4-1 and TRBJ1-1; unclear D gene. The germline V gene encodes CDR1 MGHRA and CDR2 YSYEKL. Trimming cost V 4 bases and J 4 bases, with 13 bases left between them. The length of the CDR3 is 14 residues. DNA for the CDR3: TGCGCCAGCAGCCCATCACTCTGGGGCACTGAAGCTTTCTTT. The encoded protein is CASSPSLWGTEAFF.

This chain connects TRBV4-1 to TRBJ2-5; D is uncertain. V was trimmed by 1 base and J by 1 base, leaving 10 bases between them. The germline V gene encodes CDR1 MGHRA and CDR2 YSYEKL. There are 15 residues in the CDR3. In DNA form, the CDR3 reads TGCGCCAGCAGCCAAGTACAGCAACTCCAAGAGACCCAGTACTTC. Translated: CASSQVQQLQETQYF.

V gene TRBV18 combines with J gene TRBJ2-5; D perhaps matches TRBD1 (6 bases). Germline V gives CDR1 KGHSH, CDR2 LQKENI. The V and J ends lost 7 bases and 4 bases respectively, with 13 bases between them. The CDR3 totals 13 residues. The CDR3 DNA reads TGTGCCAGCTGTTACAGGGAGAGAGAGACCCAGTACTTC. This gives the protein CASCYRERETQYF.

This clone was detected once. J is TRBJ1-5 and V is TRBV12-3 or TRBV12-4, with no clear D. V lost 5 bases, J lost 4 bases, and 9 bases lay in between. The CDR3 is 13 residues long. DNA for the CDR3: TGTGCCAGCAGTCTGGGGATTAATCAGCCCCAGCATTTT. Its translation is CASSLGINQPQHF.

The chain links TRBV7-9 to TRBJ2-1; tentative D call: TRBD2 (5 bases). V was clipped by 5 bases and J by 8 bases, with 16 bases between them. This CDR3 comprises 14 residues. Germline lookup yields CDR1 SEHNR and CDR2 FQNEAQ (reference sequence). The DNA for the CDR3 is TGTGCCAGCAGCCCCAGCGGTCGCAACCATGAGCAGTTCTTC. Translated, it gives CASSPSGRNHEQFF.

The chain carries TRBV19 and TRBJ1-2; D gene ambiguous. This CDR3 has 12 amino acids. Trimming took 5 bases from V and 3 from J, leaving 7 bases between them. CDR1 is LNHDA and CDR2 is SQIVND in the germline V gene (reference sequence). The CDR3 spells CASSWADYGYTF. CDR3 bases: TGTGCCAGTAGTTGGGCTGACTATGGCTACACCTTC.

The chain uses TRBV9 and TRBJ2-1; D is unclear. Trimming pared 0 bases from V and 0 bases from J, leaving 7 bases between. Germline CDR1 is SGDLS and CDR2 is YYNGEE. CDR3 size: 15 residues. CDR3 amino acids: CASSVAQISYNEQFF. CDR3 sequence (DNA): TGTGCCAGCAGCGTAGCGCAGATCTCCTACAATGAGCAGTTCTTC.

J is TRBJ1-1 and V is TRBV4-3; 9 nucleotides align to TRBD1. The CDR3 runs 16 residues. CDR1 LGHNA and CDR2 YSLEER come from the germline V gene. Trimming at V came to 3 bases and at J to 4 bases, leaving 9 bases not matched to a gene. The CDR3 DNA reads TGCGCCAGCAGCCACATGGACAGGGGTGAGGGCACTGAAGCTTTCTTT. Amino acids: CASSHMDRGEGTEAFF.

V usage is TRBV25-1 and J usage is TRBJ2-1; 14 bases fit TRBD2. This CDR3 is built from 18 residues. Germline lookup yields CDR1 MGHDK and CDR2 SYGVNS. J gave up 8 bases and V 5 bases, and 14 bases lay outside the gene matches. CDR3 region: CASSSGTSGGGKLHEQFF. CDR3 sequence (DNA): TGTGCCAGCAGTTCCGGGACTAGCGGGGGAGGCAAGCTCCATGAGCAGTTCTTC.

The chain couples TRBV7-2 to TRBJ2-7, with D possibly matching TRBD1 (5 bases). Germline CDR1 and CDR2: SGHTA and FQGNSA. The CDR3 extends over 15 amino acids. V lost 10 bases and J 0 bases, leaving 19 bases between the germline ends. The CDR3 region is CATQLTGQDSYEQYF. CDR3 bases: TGTGCCACCCAGCTTACAGGACAAGACTCCTACGAGCAGTACTTC.

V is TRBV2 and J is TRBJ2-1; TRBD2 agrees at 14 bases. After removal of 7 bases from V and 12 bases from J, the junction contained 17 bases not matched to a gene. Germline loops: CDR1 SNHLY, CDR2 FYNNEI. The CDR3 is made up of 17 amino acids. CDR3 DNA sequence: TGTGCCAGCAAGCTGCCGACTAGCGGGGGGGCCCACAGGGGGCAGTTCTTC. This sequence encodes CASKLPTSGGAHRGQFF.

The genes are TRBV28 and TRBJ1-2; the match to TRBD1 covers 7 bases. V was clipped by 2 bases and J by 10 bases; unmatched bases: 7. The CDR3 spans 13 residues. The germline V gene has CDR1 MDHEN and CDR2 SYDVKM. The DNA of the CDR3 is TGTGCCAGCAGTTTAGGAGGGGGCGCGGACTACACCTTC. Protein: CASSLGGGADYTF.

CDR3 in amino acids: CASTLESNQPQHF. In DNA form, the CDR3 reads TGTGCCAGCACCCTGGAGAGCAATCAGCCCCAGCATTTT. The chain links TRBV12-3 or TRBV12-4 to TRBJ1-5, with D unresolved. V lost 7 bases and J 1 base, leaving 8 bases between the germline ends. The CDR3 extends over 13 amino acids.

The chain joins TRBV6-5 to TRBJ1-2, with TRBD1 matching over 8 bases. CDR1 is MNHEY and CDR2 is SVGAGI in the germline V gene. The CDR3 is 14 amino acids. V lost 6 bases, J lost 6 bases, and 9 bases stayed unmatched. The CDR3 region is CASRDPGGGDGYTF. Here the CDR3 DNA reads TGTGCCAGCAGGGACCCAGGGGGCGGAGATGGCTACACCTTC.

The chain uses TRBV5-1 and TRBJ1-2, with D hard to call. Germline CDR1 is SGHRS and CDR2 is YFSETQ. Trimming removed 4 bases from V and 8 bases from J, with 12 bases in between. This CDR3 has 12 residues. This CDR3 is CASSPEGHGYTF. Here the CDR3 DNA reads TGCGCCAGCAGCCCTGAAGGGCACGGCTACACCTTC.

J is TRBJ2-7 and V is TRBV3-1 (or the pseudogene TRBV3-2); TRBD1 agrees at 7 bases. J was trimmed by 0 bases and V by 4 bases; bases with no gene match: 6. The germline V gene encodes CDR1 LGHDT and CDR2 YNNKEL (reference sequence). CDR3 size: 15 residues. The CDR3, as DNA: TGTGCCAGCAGCCCCAGGTCAGGGGGCTCCTACGAGCAGTACTTC. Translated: CASSPRSGGSYEQYF.

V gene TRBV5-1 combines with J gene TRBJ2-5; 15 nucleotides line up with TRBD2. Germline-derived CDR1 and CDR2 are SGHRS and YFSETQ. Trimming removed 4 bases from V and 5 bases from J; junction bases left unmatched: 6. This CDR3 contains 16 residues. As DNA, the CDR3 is TGCGCCAGCAGCGTCGGACTAGCGGGGGGGCGGGAGACCCAGTACTTC. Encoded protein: CASSVGLAGGRETQYF.